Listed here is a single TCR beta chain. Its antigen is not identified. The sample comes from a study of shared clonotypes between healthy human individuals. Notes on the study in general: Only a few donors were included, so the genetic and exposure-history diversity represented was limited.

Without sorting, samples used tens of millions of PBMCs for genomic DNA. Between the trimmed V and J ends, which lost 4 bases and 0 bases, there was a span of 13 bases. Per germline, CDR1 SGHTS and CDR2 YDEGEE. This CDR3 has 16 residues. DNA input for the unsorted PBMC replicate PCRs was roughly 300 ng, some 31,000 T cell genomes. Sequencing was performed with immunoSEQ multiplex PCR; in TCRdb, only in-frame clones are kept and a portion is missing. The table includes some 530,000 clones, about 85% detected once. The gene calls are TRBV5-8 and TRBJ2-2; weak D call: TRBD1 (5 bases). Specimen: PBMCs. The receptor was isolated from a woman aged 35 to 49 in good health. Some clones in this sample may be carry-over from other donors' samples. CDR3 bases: TGTGCCAGCAGCATAGGACATTCCGCGAACACCGGGGAGCTGTTTTTT. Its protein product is CASSIGHSANTGELFF.